The rows below give T cell receptor beta chains drawn from one sample of a study of T cells in tumors after PD-1 blockade. The protocol was immunoSEQ multiplex PCR, while the TCRdb copy is restricted to in-frame clones and leaves out a portion. The data show more than 40,000 clones, 81% seen once. Here the sequenced sample was PBMCs, taken before anti-PD-1 treatment. Receptors originate from a human donor with basal cell carcinoma. The CDR3 runs from the conserved cysteine through the conserved F or W. The D gene is left open where the match is weak. The size of a clone is reported for some rows only, either as once, few or many, or as a class for expanded clones.

J | D | V | size | CDR3 | DNA
TRBJ2-2 | . | TRBV6-4 | few | CASSEGGAHTGELFF | TGTGCCAGCAGTGAAGGGGGGGCCCACACCGGGGAGCTGTTTTTT
TRBJ1-6 | . | TRBV3-1/TRBV3-2 | . | CASSQRTLDSPLHF | TGTGCCAGCAGCCAACGGACGCTAGATTCACCCCTCCACTTT
TRBJ1-5 | . | TRBV7-9 | . | CASSLGNQPQHF | TGTGCCAGCAGCTTAGGCAATCAGCCCCAGCATTTT
TRBJ2-1 | TRBD1 | TRBV29-1 | . | CSVEGAGGPLARFF | TGCAGCGTTGAAGGCGCAGGGGGTCCATTGGCCCGGTTCTTC
TRBJ1-6 | TRBD1 | TRBV19 | few | CACSDRQTPLHF | TGTGCCTGCTCGGACAGGCAGACACCCCTCCACTTT
TRBJ1-5 | TRBD1 | TRBV7-8 | . | CASSSRPDREGGGRPQHF | TGTGCCAGCAGCTCCCGGCCCGACAGGGAAGGGGGGGGGAGGCCCCAGCATTTT
TRBJ1-6 | . | TRBV5-1 | . | CASSLAGTRYNSPLHF | TGCGCCAGCAGCTTGGCCGGGACAAGGTATAATTCACCCCTCCACTTT
TRBJ2-7 | TRBD2 | TRBV7-9 | few | CASSSGGKEQYF | TGTGCCAGCAGCTCCGGGGGGAAAGAGCAGTACTTC
TRBJ1-1 | TRBD1 | TRBV7-8 | . | CASSSRGGQGGTEAFF | TGTGCCAGCAGCTCCCGAGGGGGACAGGGGGGAACTGAAGCTTTCTTT
TRBJ2-1 | TRBD2 | TRBV29-1 | . | CSVEGSGTTSNEQFF | TGCAGCGTTGAAGGGTCCGGGACTACCTCCAATGAGCAGTTCTTC
TRBJ1-1 | . | TRBV3-1/TRBV3-2 | once | CASSQDRGIRGSTEAFF | TGTGCCAGCAGCCAAGACAGGGGCATTAGGGGAAGCACTGAAGCTTTCTTT
TRBJ1-3 | . | TRBV30 | few | CAWDGGGSGNTIYF | TGTGCCTGGGACGGTGGGGGATCTGGAAACACCATATATTTT
TRBJ1-3 | . | TRBV2 | . | CASMSLPGNTIYF | TGTGCCAGCATGAGTTTACCTGGAAACACCATATATTTT
TRBJ2-1 | . | TRBV3-1/TRBV3-2 | . | CASSPGTLTFF | TGTGCCAGCAGCCCCGGGACCCTAACGTTCTTC
TRBJ2-3 | . | TRBV7-6 | . | CASSESPGTGTGTQYF | TGTGCCAGCAGCGAAAGTCCCGGGACGGGGACGGGTACGCAGTATTTT
TRBJ1-1 | . | TRBV5-1 | . | CASSLAGPPGGREAFF | TGCGCCAGCAGCTTGGCGGGACCACCGGGAGGTAGGGAAGCTTTCTTT
TRBJ2-7 | . | TRBV18 | . | CASSPPSYEQYF | TGTGCCAGCTCACCCCCCTCCTACGAGCAGTACTTC
TRBJ2-1 | . | TRBV5-1 | . | CASSPGRQGPSNEQFF | TGCGCCAGCAGTCCGGGGAGGCAGGGCCCGAGCAATGAGCAGTTCTTC
TRBJ1-4 | . | TRBV7-9 | few | CASRLGSNEKLFF | TGTGCCAGCAGACTCGGGAGCAATGAAAAACTGTTTTTT
TRBJ2-1 | . | TRBV19 | . | CASSISRLTSSYNEQFF | TGTGCCAGTAGTATAAGTCGACTGACTAGCTCCTACAATGAGCAGTTCTTC
TRBJ2-1 | . | TRBV19 | . | CASSHDRNSYNEQFF | TGTGCCAGTAGTCATGATCGGAACTCCTACAATGAGCAGTTCTTC
TRBJ2-2 | TRBD1 | TRBV30 | . | CAWSTGVTGELFF | TGTGCCTGGAGTACAGGGGTCACCGGGGAGCTGTTTTTT
TRBJ1-6 | . | TRBV7-8 | . | CASSPSGSNNSPLHF | TGTGCCAGCAGCCCCTCAGGTAGCAATAATTCACCCCTCCACTTT
TRBJ1-1 | TRBD1 | TRBV19 | . | CASSITGGAGTEAFF | TGTGCCAGTAGTATAACAGGGGGCGCCGGGACTGAAGCTTTCTTT
TRBJ1-1 | . | TRBV9 | . | CASSVVQKGEAFF | TGTGCCAGCAGCGTAGTTCAGAAGGGTGAAGCTTTCTTT
TRBJ1-5 | . | TRBV6-5 | . | CASSRRTEDQPQHF | TGTGCCAGCAGTCGCAGGACAGAAGATCAGCCCCAGCATTTT
TRBJ2-7 | . | TRBV19 | . | CASRPGSTGRNEQYF | TGTGCCAGTAGACCCGGATCGACGGGGCGGAACGAGCAGTACTTC